Listed below are T cell receptor beta chains from one sample, sequenced in a study of chemoradiotherapy in HPV16-positive cancers. Libraries were prepared by immunoSEQ multiplex PCR; TCRdb keeps only in-frame clonotypes and omits some of them. Among some 70,000 clones, more than 70% were seen once, and the ten largest hold around 3.8%. Sequenced here: blood, sampled from a patient who underwent chemoradiotherapy. These receptors were collected from a human donor with HPV-associated anogenital cancer. Each CDR3 is given with its conserved first and last residue. The order of the fields is CDR3 length, clone size, V gene, J gene, D gene, CDR3 DNA, CDR3 protein. The D gene is left open where the match is weak. Rows may omit the clone size; those that give it use once, few, many or a size class.

cdr3_length: 14; clone_size: once; v_call: TRBV7-2; j_call: TRBJ2-2; d_call: -; cdr3_nt: TGTGCCGGAGGACTGTTGAGGGGCACCGGGGAGCTGTTTTTT; cdr3_aa: CAGGLLRGTGELFF
cdr3_length: 14; clone_size: -; v_call: TRBV27; j_call: TRBJ2-1; d_call: -; cdr3_nt: TGTGCCAGCAGTTTTCTAGATTCCCGAAATGAGCAGTTCTTC; cdr3_aa: CASSFLDSRNEQFF
cdr3_length: 12; clone_size: -; v_call: TRBV10-2; j_call: TRBJ2-1; d_call: -; cdr3_nt: TGCGCCAGCAGGCAGGGCTACAATGAGCAGTTCTTC; cdr3_aa: CASRQGYNEQFF
cdr3_length: 13; clone_size: -; v_call: TRBV7-2; j_call: TRBJ2-3; d_call: -; cdr3_nt: TGTGCCAGCAGCTCCGGCGCTCATGATACGCAGTATTTT; cdr3_aa: CASSSGAHDTQYF
cdr3_length: 15; clone_size: -; v_call: TRBV28; j_call: TRBJ2-1; d_call: -; cdr3_nt: TGTGCCAGCAGTCCCTACGGGGGTGGCTACAATGAGCAGTTCTTC; cdr3_aa: CASSPYGGGYNEQFF
cdr3_length: 13; clone_size: -; v_call: TRBV2; j_call: TRBJ2-1; d_call: -; cdr3_nt: TGTGCCAGCAGTGCAGGAGACTACAATGAGCAGTTCTTC; cdr3_aa: CASSAGDYNEQFF
cdr3_length: 13; clone_size: once; v_call: TRBV2; j_call: TRBJ1-5; d_call: -; cdr3_nt: TGTGCCAGCTGTCAGGGTATGAATCAGCCCCAGCATTTT; cdr3_aa: CASCQGMNQPQHF
cdr3_length: 14; clone_size: -; v_call: TRBV18; j_call: TRBJ2-1; d_call: TRBD2; cdr3_nt: TGTGCCACCCGTAGCGGGAGGGCCGGAGATGAGCAGTTCTTC; cdr3_aa: CATRSGRAGDEQFF
cdr3_length: 14; clone_size: -; v_call: TRBV2; j_call: TRBJ2-7; d_call: -; cdr3_nt: TGTGCCAGCAGGGGCCCGGGACACCCCTACGAGCAGTACTTC; cdr3_aa: CASRGPGHPYEQYF
cdr3_length: 14; clone_size: -; v_call: TRBV6-6; j_call: TRBJ1-1; d_call: -; cdr3_nt: TGTGCCAGCAGGTGGAGGGGTTCGAACACTGAAGCTTTCTTT; cdr3_aa: CASRWRGSNTEAFF
cdr3_length: 16; clone_size: -; v_call: TRBV6-6; j_call: TRBJ1-6; d_call: -; cdr3_nt: TGTGCCAGCAGCGACGTACCAGAGCTCTATAATTCACCCCTCCACTTT; cdr3_aa: CASSDVPELYNSPLHF
cdr3_length: 15; clone_size: once; v_call: TRBV5-1; j_call: TRBJ1-3; d_call: TRBD1; cdr3_nt: TGCGCCAGCAGCTCTACAGGGGGAGGTGGAAACACCATATATTTT; cdr3_aa: CASSSTGGGGNTIYF
cdr3_length: 17; clone_size: once; v_call: TRBV10-2; j_call: TRBJ1-2; d_call: TRBD1; cdr3_nt: TGCGCCAGCAGTGAGCTAGCCGGACAGGGCCGATCCTATGGCTACACCTTC; cdr3_aa: CASSELAGQGRSYGYTF
cdr3_length: 14; clone_size: -; v_call: TRBV5-8; j_call: TRBJ1-5; d_call: -; cdr3_nt: TGTGCCAGCAGACCGGTGAGTGGGGATCAGCCCCAGCATTTT; cdr3_aa: CASRPVSGDQPQHF
cdr3_length: 15; clone_size: -; v_call: TRBV7-9; j_call: TRBJ2-3; d_call: -; cdr3_nt: TGTGCCAGCAGCTTACGTGGAAAGAAGGCAGATACGCAGTATTTT; cdr3_aa: CASSLRGKKADTQYF
cdr3_length: 12; clone_size: -; v_call: TRBV2; j_call: TRBJ1-1; d_call: -; cdr3_nt: TGTGCCAGCGTACCTCTTGCCGGACAAGCTTTCTTT; cdr3_aa: CASVPLAGQAFF
cdr3_length: 13; clone_size: few; v_call: TRBV15; j_call: TRBJ1-2; d_call: -; cdr3_nt: TGTGCCACCAGCAGAAGAATGTTCGGTGGCTACACCTTC; cdr3_aa: CATSRRMFGGYTF
cdr3_length: 16; clone_size: -; v_call: TRBV7-9; j_call: TRBJ2-7; d_call: TRBD1; cdr3_nt: TGTGCCAGCAGCTTAGCGGGACAGTCATACTACTACGAGCAGTACTTC; cdr3_aa: CASSLAGQSYYYEQYF
cdr3_length: 14; clone_size: -; v_call: TRBV19; j_call: TRBJ1-5; d_call: -; cdr3_nt: TGTGCCAGTTTCGGATATCAAAGCAATCAGCCCCAGCATTTT; cdr3_aa: CASFGYQSNQPQHF
cdr3_length: 12; clone_size: -; v_call: TRBV29-1; j_call: TRBJ1-1; d_call: -; cdr3_nt: TGCAGCGTTGAAAGGGGGGGAACTGAAGCTTTCTTT; cdr3_aa: CSVERGGTEAFF
cdr3_length: 15; clone_size: -; v_call: TRBV6-6; j_call: TRBJ1-6; d_call: -; cdr3_nt: TGTGCCAGCAGTTCCCCGGCGGGTAGGGATTCACCCCTCCACTTT; cdr3_aa: CASSSPAGRDSPLHF
cdr3_length: 15; clone_size: -; v_call: TRBV5-4; j_call: TRBJ1-1; d_call: -; cdr3_nt: TGTGCCAGCAGCCCTGTGGTCAGGGGGAACACTGAAGCTTTCTTT; cdr3_aa: CASSPVVRGNTEAFF
cdr3_length: 16; clone_size: -; v_call: TRBV9; j_call: TRBJ1-1; d_call: TRBD1; cdr3_nt: TGTGCCAGCAGCGTAGCTCTTCTGGACAGGGACACTGAAGCTTTCTTT; cdr3_aa: CASSVALLDRDTEAFF
cdr3_length: 14; clone_size: once; v_call: TRBV15; j_call: TRBJ2-1; d_call: TRBD1; cdr3_nt: TGTGCCACCGCCCGGGACAGTACCTACAATGAGCAGTTCTTC; cdr3_aa: CATARDSTYNEQFF
cdr3_length: 19; clone_size: -; v_call: TRBV29-1; j_call: TRBJ2-5; d_call: -; cdr3_nt: TGCAGCGTTGGGGATCAGGGCTTTGGGACGTATCGCTACCAAGAGACCCAGTACTTC; cdr3_aa: CSVGDQGFGTYRYQETQYF
cdr3_length: 15; clone_size: -; v_call: TRBV7-2; j_call: TRBJ2-2; d_call: -; cdr3_nt: TGTGCCTCCCGGGGGGGTCAACAGGGGACCGGGGAGCTGTTTTTT; cdr3_aa: CASRGGQQGTGELFF